Presented here are 12 T cell receptor beta chains from one specimen sequenced in a study of CD8 T cells in Susac syndrome. An amount of RNA that ranged from about 0.45 to 1 ug was reverse transcribed with random hexamers. TCRdb fed the immunoSEQ multiplex PCR reads into MiXCR, producing one record per CDR3 protein. The sample holds approximately 70,000 distinct CDR3 sequences, 96% seen once. Sequenced input: CD4+ T cells from PBMCs. Receptor source: a human donor with multiple sclerosis.

This sequence joins TRBV7-2 and TRBJ2-7; D unresolved. The CDR3 sequence is 14 residues long. Germline-derived CDR1 and CDR2 are SGHTA and FQGNSA. Trimming took 2 bases from V and 2 from J, leaving 10 bases between them. CDR3 in amino acids: CASSLLGAAYEQYF. DNA of the CDR3: TGTGCCAGCAGCTTATTAGGAGCCGCCTACGAGCAGTACTTC. Full variable domain (missing parts from reference TRBV7-2 and TRBJ2-7): GAGVSQSPSNKVTEKGKDVELRCDPISGHTALYWYRQSLGQGLEFLIYFQGNSAPDKSGLPSDRFSAERTGGSVSTLTIQRTQQEDSAVYLCASSLLGAAYEQYFGPGTRLTVT.

This rearrangement joins TRBV11-2 to TRBJ1-3; D is unresolved. Germline V gene data show CDR1 as SGHAT and CDR2 as FQNNGV. The CDR3 has 15 amino acids. V lost 1 base, J lost 7 bases, and 14 bases lay in between. For the CDR3, the DNA is TGTGCCAGCAGCTTAGGTCAGGTTGTGCGGAACACCATATATTTT. As protein: CASSLGQVVRNTIYF.

The chain combines TRBV5-1 with TRBJ2-2; 7 bases align to TRBD1. The CDR3 has 15 amino acids. V lost 4 bases and J lost 0; bases outside the gene matches: 3. The V gene's germline CDR1 is SGHRS and CDR2 YFSETQ. Here the CDR3 reads CASSQGQTNTGELFF. The CDR3 DNA is TGCGCCAGCAGCCAGGGACAGACGAACACCGGGGAGCTGTTTTTT.

V usage is TRBV24-1 and J usage is TRBJ2-1; 9 nucleotides agree with TRBD2. The CDR3 loop spans 17 amino acids. The V gene's germline CDR1 is KGHDR and CDR2 SFDVKD. After removal of 3 bases from V and 6 bases from J, the junction contained 11 bases not matched to a gene. CDR3: CATSDRTTSGSFNEQFF. The CDR3 coding sequence is TGTGCCACCAGTGATCGAACGACTAGCGGCTCTTTCAATGAGCAGTTCTTC.

CDR3 region: CASSQDVSGSQPQHF. The CDR3 DNA reads TGTGCCAGCAGCCAAGATGTATCAGGCAGTCAGCCCCAGCATTTT. The J gene is TRBJ1-5, the V gene TRBV3-1; D call uncertain. Per germline, CDR1 LGHDT and CDR2 YNNKEL (reference sequence). V lost 0 bases, J lost 6 bases, and 12 bases lay in between. This CDR3 is built from 15 residues.

The rearrangement uses TRBV18 and TRBJ2-7, with a possible D match to TRBD2 (6 bases). The V gene's germline CDR1 is KGHSH and CDR2 LQKENI. CDR3 length: 15 amino acids. The V and J ends lost 2 bases and 5 bases respectively, with 16 bases between them. CDR3 DNA sequence: TGTGCCAGCTCACCAAATCGGGCGGAGGGGCACGAGCAGTACTTC. This encodes CASSPNRAEGHEQYF. Looking up the rest from reference TRBV18 and TRBJ2-7 gives the full variable domain: NAGVMQNPRHLVRRRGQEARLRCSPMKGHSHVYWYRQLPEEGLKFMVYLQKENIIDESGMPKERFSAEFPKEGPSILRIQQVVRGDSAAYFCASSPNRAEGHEQYFGPGTRLTVT.

The chain combines TRBV7-3 with TRBJ2-1; 11 bases fit TRBD1. V was pared by 2 bases and J by 6 bases, with 3 bases of the junction left unmatched. The V gene's germline CDR1 is SGHTA and CDR2 FQGTGA. The CDR3 has 15 residues. The CDR3 loop is CASSLGGTGGNEQFF. CDR3 DNA: TGTGCCAGCAGCTTAGGCGGGACAGGGGGCAATGAGCAGTTCTTC.

The chain is built from TRBV9 and TRBJ2-5; 9 nucleotides align to TRBD2. This CDR3 comprises 19 residues. J gave up 7 bases and V 0 bases, and 19 bases lay outside the gene matches. Germline V gene lookup returns CDR1 SGDLS and CDR2 YYNGEE. This CDR3 is CASSVAPAGGATNQLTQYF. CDR3 nucleotides: TGTGCCAGCAGCGTAGCTCCAGCGGGGGGCGCCACCAACCAGTTGACCCAGTACTTC.

The chain combines TRBV7-2 with TRBJ1-1; no firm D call. CDR3 length: 11 residues. Trimming took 2 bases from V and 8 from J, leaving 6 bases between them. Germline loops: CDR1 SGHTA, CDR2 FQGNSA. The DNA of the CDR3 is TGTGCCAGCAGCTTACGAGTAGAAGCTTTCTTT. This gives the protein CASSLRVEAFF.

The chain couples TRBV30 to TRBJ2-5, with 7 bases aligning to TRBD1. Per the germline V gene, CDR1 is GTSNPN and CDR2 is SVGIG (reference sequence). The CDR3 consists of 13 residues. With 3 bases clipped from V and 5 bases from J, the junction kept 6 bases outside the gene matches. The CDR3, as DNA: TGTGCCTGGAGGGTTAGGGGGCCGGAGACCCAGTACTTC. Its translation: CAWRVRGPETQYF.

V is TRBV12-3 or TRBV12-4 and J is TRBJ2-1; 10 nucleotides agree with TRBD2. The CDR3 contains 16 residues. The V segment lost 4 bases and the J segment 4 bases; nucleotides outside the gene matches: 7. The DNA for the CDR3 is TGTGCCAGCAGTTCCACTAGCGGGGAGCCGTACAATGAGCAGTTCTTC. The encoded protein is CASSSTSGEPYNEQFF.

V is TRBV20-1 and J is TRBJ2-5, with unresolved D. Germline CDR1 DFQATT, CDR2 SNEGSKA (reference sequence). The CDR3 totals 13 residues. With 6 bases removed from V and 1 base from J, the gap between germline ends came to 12 bases. CDR3 coding DNA: TGCAGTGCCATCCGGTGGTTCCAAGAGACCCAGTACTTC. It yields the protein CSAIRWFQETQYF.